This note documents a single TCR beta chain sequence. This specimen comes from a study of blood T cell repertoires in COVID-19. Study-wide background: COVID-19 samples from acute and convalescent phases originated in the United States, Italy and Spain.

Deletions cut 5 bases from V and 2 bases from J, with 16 bases between. This CDR3 region has 16 residues. Germline V CDR1 and CDR2: SGHTA, FQGNSA. As processed by the authors: Using reference gene primer amplification, nucleated cell counts were estimated. The assay was immunoSEQ multiplex PCR, and TCRdb's table has in-frame clones only and misses some. The DNA gave D and trimming, while V, J and clone size come from that table. This sample has roughly 300,000 clones; 87% occur once, and the top ten carry about 1.4%. The receptor comes from a woman aged 40-49 years who had recovered from COVID-19. The chain combines TRBV7-2 with TRBJ1-3, with TRBD1 as a possible D gene (5 bases). The sample taken for sequencing was peripheral blood. CDR3 residues: CASSRLFKGTGNTIYF. CDR3 nucleotide sequence: TGTGCCAGCAGCCGTCTGTTCAAGGGGACTGGAAACACCATATATTTT.